This T cell receptor beta chain originates from a study of technical replicates of blood from a handful of donors. This CDR3 has 14 residues. Trimming pared 1 base from V and 1 base from J, leaving 7 bases between. Germline lookup yields CDR1 SEHNR and CDR2 FQNEAQ (reference sequence). Profiling relied on immunoSEQ multiplex PCR, and the TCRdb table lists in-frame clones only, not all of them. This sample has approximately 87,000 clones, with around 92% found just once. The rearrangement links TRBV7-9 to TRBJ1-1; D remains unclear. The receptor comes from a human donor in good health. Some clones in this sample may be carry-over from other donors' samples. The sample consisted of T cells isolated from PBMCs. The CDR3 region has the DNA TGTGCCAGCAGCTTAGGATTGCGGAACACTGAAGCTTTCTTT. Translated: CASSLGLRNTEAFF. Full variable domain (outside the CDR3, taken from reference TRBV7-9 and TRBJ1-1): DTGVSQNPRHKITKRGQNVTFRCDPISEHNRLYWYRQTLGQGPEFLTYFQNEAQLEKSRLLSDRFSAERPKGSFSTLEIQRTEQGDSAMYLCASSLGLRNTEAFFGQGTRLTVV.